This is a list of T cell receptor beta chains from one sample in a study of graft-versus-host responses after intestinal transplantation. Sequencing used immunoSEQ multiplex PCR; TCRdb keeps in-frame clones, though not all of them. The sample shows fewer than 120,000 clones, approximately 92% of them seen only once. No cognate antigen is known for these TCRs. Sequences were derived from unstimulated CD8+ T cells sorted from spleen or lymph node cells, sampled before intestinal transplant. The source of these receptors is a human donor who received an intestinal transplant. Both conserved end residues are part of each CDR3. Fields, in order: V gene, clone size, CDR3 length, D gene, J gene, CDR3 DNA, CDR3 protein. The D gene is left open where the match is weak. Not every row has a clone size; where given, it reads once, few, many or a size class.

>TRBV14|-|13|-|TRBJ2-3
TGTGCCAGCAGCCAGTTAAAGTACGATACGCAGTATTTT
CASSQLKYDTQYF
>TRBV28|-|11|-|TRBJ1-5
TGTGCCAGCAGTTTAGGCCAGCCCCAGCATTTT
CASSLGQPQHF
>TRBV6-5|-|15|-|TRBJ2-3
TGTGCCAGCAGCACAACCCATCCCCCCACAGATACGCAGTATTTT
CASSTTHPPTDTQYF
>TRBV6-5|-|15|-|TRBJ1-1
TGTGCCAGCAGGCCCCACGGACAGACAAACACTGAAGCTTTCTTT
CASRPHGQTNTEAFF
>TRBV5-4|-|13|-|TRBJ2-7
TGTGCCAGCAGCTACGGGACGACCTACGAGCAGTACTTC
CASSYGTTYEQYF
>TRBV6-5|-|15|TRBD2|TRBJ2-5
TGTGCCAGCAGTCCCGGGGGGTGGGGTCAAGAGACCCAGTACTTC
CASSPGGWGQETQYF
>TRBV5-1|-|16|TRBD1|TRBJ2-3
TGCGCCAGCAGCTTGGAGGGACAGACCGACACAGATACGCAGTATTTT
CASSLEGQTDTDTQYF
>TRBV19|-|9|-|TRBJ2-1
TGTGCCAGACTTTATGAGCAGTTCTTC
CARLYEQFF
>TRBV5-1|-|13|-|TRBJ2-2
TGCGCCAGCAGCTTGGGGGGAACCGGGGAGCTGTTTTTT
CASSLGGTGELFF
>TRBV9|-|14|-|TRBJ2-7
TGTGCCAGCAGCGTAGGTCGGGTCTCCCACGAGCAGTACTTC
CASSVGRVSHEQYF
>TRBV2|once|13|-|TRBJ2-7
TGTGCCCGCAGCGTGGTGGCTTCGGACGAGCAGTACTTC
CARSVVASDEQYF
>TRBV27|-|15|TRBD2|TRBJ2-7
TGTGCCAGCAGTCTGGGGACTAGCGGGGCGTACGAGCAGTACTTC
CASSLGTSGAYEQYF
>TRBV10-3|once|15|TRBD2|TRBJ2-1
TGTGCCATCGGAGGAGAGGCGGGAGGGGTGAATGAGCAGTTCTTC
CAIGGEAGGVNEQFF
>TRBV6-7|-|16|TRBD2|TRBJ2-5
TGTGCCAGCAAACTAGGACTAGCGGGGTCACAAGAGACCCAGTACTTC
CASKLGLAGSQETQYF
>TRBV27|-|16|-|TRBJ2-5
TGTGCCAGCACCCCGGGCCCGGCTAGGGCTTTGGAGACCCAGTACTTC
CASTPGPARALETQYF
>TRBV11-2|-|15|-|TRBJ1-2
TGTGCCAGCAGCTTACCCGGGGGCCTAAACTATGGCTACACCTTC
CASSLPGGLNYGYTF
>TRBV9|-|14|-|TRBJ2-5
TGTGCCAGCAGCGAGGATTACCTCCAAGAGACCCAGTACTTC
CASSEDYLQETQYF
>TRBV5-4|-|15|TRBD2|TRBJ2-3
TGTGCCAGCAGCGCCGGACTAGCGGGACCCGATACGCAGTATTTT
CASSAGLAGPDTQYF
>TRBV19|-|15|TRBD1|TRBJ2-7
TGTGCCAGTAGTATGGGGACAGGGGGCGTTTACGAGCAGTACTTC
CASSMGTGGVYEQYF
>TRBV19|once|14|TRBD1|TRBJ1-1
TGTGCCAGTAGTAGGACAGGGGGCGACACTGAAGCTTTCTTT
CASSRTGGDTEAFF
>TRBV28|-|11|-|TRBJ2-3
TGTGCCAGCGGGAGCACAGATACGCAGTATTTT
CASGSTDTQYF
>TRBV10-3|few|14|-|TRBJ1-3
TGTGCCAGCGGTAATCCTAGCTCTGGAAACACCATATATTTT
CASGNPSSGNTIYF
>TRBV2|-|15|TRBD1|TRBJ1-1
TGTGCCAGCAGTGGGAACAGGGGGATGAACACTGAAGCTTTCTTT
CASSGNRGMNTEAFF
>TRBV5-4|-|15|-|TRBJ2-7
TGTGCCAGCAGCCTTAAGGTAGCCGAGGCCTACGAGCAGTACTTC
CASSLKVAEAYEQYF
>TRBV11-3|-|15|-|TRBJ2-1
TGTGCCAGCAGCTTCAACCCAAGCGGAAACAATGAGCAGTTCTTC
CASSFNPSGNNEQFF
>TRBV6-6|-|11|-|TRBJ1-1
TGTGCCACGGGGGGGGCCCCAGAAGCTTTCTTT
CATGGAPEAFF
>TRBV29-1|-|13|-|TRBJ2-7
TGCAGCGTTGAAGGGGAGCAGGGCTACGAGCAGTACTTC
CSVEGEQGYEQYF
>TRBV11-2|-|16|-|TRBJ2-7
TGTGCCAGCGGGACTGCTGATAGCGGCACCCCCTACGAGCAGTACTTC
CASGTADSGTPYEQYF
>TRBV6-5|-|13|TRBD2|TRBJ2-1
TGTGCCACCACCGGGACTAGCTACAATGAGCAGTTCTTC
CATTGTSYNEQFF
>TRBV27|-|13|-|TRBJ2-7
TGTGCCAGCAGTCCCAGGGGCCCGACCGAGCAGTACTTC
CASSPRGPTEQYF
>TRBV27|-|15|-|TRBJ2-2
TGTGCCAGCAGTTTAACGGCTAGCGTAGCCGGGGAGCTGTTTTTT
CASSLTASVAGELFF
>TRBV13|-|17|TRBD1|TRBJ1-1
TGTGCCAGCAGCTTAGTATACAGGGGGCGGGAAGACACTGAAGCTTTCTTT
CASSLVYRGREDTEAFF
>TRBV13|-|13|-|TRBJ1-2
TGTGCCAGCAGCTTAGGGGGCGACTATGGCTACACCTTC
CASSLGGDYGYTF
>TRBV4-1|-|15|-|TRBJ1-5
TGCGCCAGCAGCCAAGAGGGAGTGAGCAATCAGCCCCAGCATTTT
CASSQEGVSNQPQHF
>TRBV4-1|-|17|TRBD2|TRBJ2-3
TGCGCCAGCAGCCAAGTTGGACTAGCGGGAGGAGGAGATACGCAGTATTTT
CASSQVGLAGGGDTQYF
>TRBV30|once|16|-|TRBJ2-2
TGTGCCTGGAGTGTGGGGGGCATACTGAACACCGGGGAGCTGTTTTTT
CAWSVGGILNTGELFF
>TRBV10-3|-|14|-|TRBJ2-7
TGTGCCATCAGCCAAGGCCGAGGTACCTACGAGCAGTACTTC
CAISQGRGTYEQYF
>TRBV6-1|-|13|-|TRBJ2-1
TGTGCCAGCAGTGGGACCCCCTACAATGAGCAGTTCTTC
CASSGTPYNEQFF
>TRBV7-9|-|14|-|TRBJ2-1
TGTGCCAGCAGCTCGTCCTTCTCCTACAATGAGCAGTTCTTC
CASSSSFSYNEQFF
>TRBV7-8|-|14|-|TRBJ2-5
TGTGCCAGCAGCTCCCGGCAGGCTAAAGAGACCCAGTACTTC
CASSSRQAKETQYF
>TRBV7-7|-|15|TRBD2|TRBJ2-1
TGTGCTAGCAGCTTAGGGGCGGGAGCAAACAATGAGCAGTTCTTC
CASSLGAGANNEQFF
>TRBV6-6|-|16|TRBD1|TRBJ2-1
TGTGCCAGCAGTTACCCCATGGGACAGGGGTACAATGAGCAGTTCTTC
CASSYPMGQGYNEQFF
>TRBV6-5|once|12|-|TRBJ2-6
TGTGCCAGCAGGACTATCGCCAACGTCCTGACTTTC
CASRTIANVLTF
>TRBV10-2|-|15|-|TRBJ1-5
TGCGCCAGCAGCGGGGCATCCGATAGCAATCAGCCCCAGCATTTT
CASSGASDSNQPQHF
>TRBV5-1|-|14|-|TRBJ2-5
TGCGCCAGCAGGCCCAGGGGGGATCAAGAGACCCAGTACTTC
CASRPRGDQETQYF
>TRBV7-9|-|13|-|TRBJ2-7
TGTGCCAGCAGCTTCTCCACCTCCTACGAGCAGTACTTC
CASSFSTSYEQYF
>TRBV15|-|15|TRBD1|TRBJ1-1
TGTGCCACCGAAGACCCGACAGGGCTGAACACTGAAGCTTTCTTT
CATEDPTGLNTEAFF
>TRBV13|-|13|-|TRBJ2-1
TGTGCCAGCAGCTTCCCAGACTACAATGAGCAGTTCTTC
CASSFPDYNEQFF
>TRBV19|-|14|-|TRBJ2-7
TGTGCCAGTAGTATATCGGGTTATGCCTACGAGCAGTACTTC
CASSISGYAYEQYF
>TRBV5-1|-|16|-|TRBJ1-3
TGCGCCAGCAGCTTGGCGTCTTCGGGGGCTGGAAACACCATATATTTT
CASSLASSGAGNTIYF
>TRBV30|-|15|-|TRBJ2-5
TGTGCCTTAAGAACCCGTTCGCAGGGAGAGAAGACCCAGTACTTC
CALRTRSQGEKTQYF